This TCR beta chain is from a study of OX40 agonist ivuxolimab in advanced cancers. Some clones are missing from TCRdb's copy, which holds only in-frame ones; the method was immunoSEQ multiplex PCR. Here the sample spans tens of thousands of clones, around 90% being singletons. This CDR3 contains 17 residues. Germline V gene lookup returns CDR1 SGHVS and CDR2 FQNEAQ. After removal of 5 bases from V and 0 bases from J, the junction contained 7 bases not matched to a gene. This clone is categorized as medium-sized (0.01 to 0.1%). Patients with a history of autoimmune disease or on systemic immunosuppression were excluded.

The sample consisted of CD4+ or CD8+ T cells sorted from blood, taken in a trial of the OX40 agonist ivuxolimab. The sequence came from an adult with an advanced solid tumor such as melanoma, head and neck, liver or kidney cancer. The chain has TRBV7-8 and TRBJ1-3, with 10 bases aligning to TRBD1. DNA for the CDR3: TGTGCCAGCAGCAGAACCGGGACAGGGGTCTCTGGAAACACCATATATTTT. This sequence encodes CASSRTGTGVSGNTIYF.